Each of the 30 T cell receptor beta chains below was sequenced from the same sample in a study of identical twins. TCRdb independently ran MiXCR on the 5' RACE reads; one entry per CDR3 protein. This table holds about 190,000 distinct CDR3 sequences, roughly 15% found once. The sample also formed part of further work on T cells expressing NK-cell markers.

The sequencing sample was made of CD8+ T cells sorted from blood. Every receptor here comes from a woman younger than 35 in good health.

This chain links TRBV6-1 with TRBJ2-1, with 7 bases identical to TRBD1. Germline V lookup: CDR1 MNHNS, CDR2 SASEGT. The CDR3 consists of 15 residues. The junction had 10 bases not matched to a gene; V was cut back by 5 bases and J by 6 bases. The CDR3 DNA sequence: TGTGCCAGCAGTAGAGACAGGGAATCGGGCAATGAGCAGTTCTTC. Protein: CASSRDRESGNEQFF.

This clonotype was found a few times. This chain uses TRBV27 with TRBJ2-4, with 7 nucleotides matching TRBD2. V lost 4 bases to trimming and J lost 0 bases; unmatched junction nucleotides: 12. The CDR3 has 18 residues. CDR1 and CDR2 (germline): MNHEY, SMNVEV (reference sequence). DNA of the CDR3: TGTGCCAGCAGTTCGGTCGCTAGCGGTTTCCTAGCCAAAAACATTCAGTACTTC. This sequence encodes CASSSVASGFLAKNIQYF.

V usage is TRBV6-2 or TRBV6-3 and J usage is TRBJ1-1; tentatively, D is TRBD1 (6 bases). Trimming removed 6 bases from V and 1 base from J, with 12 bases in between. Germline assignment: CDR1 MNHEY and CDR2 SVGEGT. The CDR3 totals 14 residues. The CDR3 is CASSLPDRNTEAFF. In DNA form, the CDR3 reads TGTGCCAGCAGCTTACCGGACAGGAACACTGAAGCTTTCTTT.

This clonotype has more than one count but fewer than ten. The gene calls are TRBV6-2 or TRBV6-3 and TRBJ2-4; no firm D call. The germline gives CDR1 MNHEY, CDR2 SVGEGT. Deletions cut 4 bases from V and 8 bases from J, with 15 bases between. The CDR3 consists of 14 residues. In DNA form, the CDR3 reads TGTGCCAGCAGTTTATATAGGCATTCGGACATTCAGTACTTC. Protein sequence: CASSLYRHSDIQYF.

This clonotype was counted a few times. This rearrangement joins TRBV7-6 to TRBJ2-3; D possibly corresponds to TRBD2 (6 bases). The CDR3 is 15 residues long. Trimming shortened V by 1 base and J by 1 base, and 9 bases separated the two germline ends. The germline gives CDR1 SGHVS, CDR2 FNYEAQ. CDR3 coding DNA: TGTGCCAGCAGCTTAGGGGCTAGCGGCACAGATACGCAGTATTTT. Protein sequence: CASSLGASGTDTQYF.

The rearrangement links TRBV7-8 to TRBJ2-1; TRBD2 agrees at 9 bases. The CDR3 spans 18 residues. Germline CDR1 is SGHVS and CDR2 is FQNEAQ. The V and J ends lost 1 base and 7 bases, in that order; junction bases with no gene match: 14. CDR3 in amino acids: CASSLVTSGQVKLNEQFF. The CDR3 bases are TGTGCCAGCAGCTTAGTAACTAGCGGGCAAGTTAAGTTGAATGAGCAGTTCTTC.

This clonotype was picked up many times. The chain recombines TRBV29-1 with TRBJ2-2; a possible D gene is TRBD1 (5 bases). Per the germline V gene, CDR1 is SQVTM and CDR2 is ANQGSEA. The CDR3 spans 13 residues. V lost 7 bases, J lost 1 base, and 10 bases lay in between. CDR3 sequence: CSALGVNTGELFF. The CDR3 nucleotides are TGCAGCGCCCTAGGGGTGAACACCGGGGAGCTGTTTTTT.

This clonotype was observed many times. The chain uses TRBV12-3 or TRBV12-4 and TRBJ2-7; D possibly corresponds to TRBD2 (6 bases). This CDR3 has 15 residues. V lost 7 bases to trimming and J lost 2 bases, with 18 bases between them. This CDR3 reads CASTPGRDWAYEQYF. CDR3 nucleotides: TGTGCCAGCACCCCCGGCAGGGACTGGGCCTACGAGCAGTACTTC.

This chain links TRBV6-2 or TRBV6-3 with TRBJ2-1, with 7 bases identical to TRBD2. The germline CDR1 and CDR2 sequences are MNHEY and SVGEGT. CDR3 length: 16 residues. With 6 bases clipped from V and 3 bases from J, the junction kept 11 bases outside the gene matches. CDR3 region: CASSHGPSGVYNEQFF. As DNA, the CDR3 is TGTGCCAGCAGCCACGGGCCTAGCGGAGTCTACAATGAGCAGTTCTTC.

The rearrangement links TRBV7-8 to TRBJ2-7, with D hard to call. The CDR3 totals 17 residues. Germline V gene lookup returns CDR1 SGHVS and CDR2 FQNEAQ. Trimming pared 5 bases from V and 0 bases from J, leaving 20 bases between. CDR3 sequence reads: CASSPRPGGRRSYEQYF. In DNA form, the CDR3 reads TGTGCCAGCAGCCCCCGGCCAGGTGGCCGGCGCTCCTACGAGCAGTACTTC.

This clonotype has at least ten counts. The gene calls are TRBV12-3 or TRBV12-4 and TRBJ1-1; D gene ambiguous. The CDR3 is 11 residues long. V was shortened by 5 bases and J by 5 bases, with 6 bases between the two germline ends. In DNA, the CDR3 is TGTGCCAGCAGTAGTACGACTGAAGCTTTCTTT. Protein product: CASSSTTEAFF.

This clonotype was picked up a small number of times. V gene TRBV12-3 or TRBV12-4 combines with J gene TRBJ2-5; possible D gene TRBD2, 6 bases. CDR3 length: 16 amino acids. With 2 bases removed from V and 1 base from J, the gap between germline ends came to 14 bases. In nucleotides, the CDR3 is TGTGCCAGCAGTTTAAACTCGGGGGACCCCCAAGAGACCCAGTACTTC. This gives the protein CASSLNSGDPQETQYF.

This clonotype was observed a few times. The rearrangement uses TRBV13 and TRBJ2-1; D ambiguous. V lost 5 bases and J lost 0, with 20 bases in between. This CDR3 is built from 18 residues. The V gene's germline CDR1 is PRHDT and CDR2 FYEKMQ (reference sequence). CDR3 protein: CASSPRLQQASSYNEQFF. CDR3 bases: TGTGCCAGCAGCCCCCGATTACAACAAGCCAGCTCCTACAATGAGCAGTTCTTC.

The chain couples TRBV5-1 to TRBJ1-5; no firm D call. V was shortened by 4 bases and J by 13 bases, with 9 bases between the two germline ends. CDR3 length equals 10 residues. Germline CDR1 and CDR2: SGHRS and YFSETQ. The CDR3 sequence is CASSGRAQHF. The DNA of the CDR3 is TGCGCCAGCAGCGGGCGGGCTCAGCATTTT.

A few counts support this clonotype. The gene calls are TRBV29-1 and TRBJ2-1; tentatively, D is TRBD1 (6 bases). This CDR3 is 15 amino acids long. CDR1 is SQVTM, CDR2 ANQGSEA, per germline. V lost 1 base to trimming and J lost 4 bases, with 14 bases between them. CDR3 sequence reads: CSVEGAGVVYNEQFF. DNA for the CDR3: TGCAGCGTTGAAGGTGCAGGGGTGGTTTACAATGAGCAGTTCTTC.

This chain uses TRBV29-1 with TRBJ2-2; a weak D match, TRBD2 (6 bases). Germline CDR1 SQVTM, CDR2 ANQGSEA. Trimming stripped 6 bases from V and 1 base from J, with 9 bases between. The CDR3 extends over 13 amino acids. CDR3 coding DNA: TGCAGCGTGGGGGACTTGAACACCGGGGAGCTGTTTTTT. It specifies CSVGDLNTGELFF.

J is TRBJ2-2 and V is TRBV7-2, with unresolved D. Germline values: CDR1 SGHTA, CDR2 FQGNSA. Deletions cut 1 base from V and 1 base from J, with 7 bases between. The CDR3 is 15 residues long. Here the CDR3 reads CASSLEAGNTGELFF. Written as DNA, the CDR3 is TGTGCCAGCAGCTTAGAGGCCGGGAACACCGGGGAGCTGTTTTTT.

The sample holds a few counts of this clonotype. This chain connects TRBV5-1 to TRBJ2-1; D perhaps matches TRBD2 (6 bases). In germline, CDR1 is SGHRS, CDR2 YFSETQ. V was pared by 0 bases and J by 5 bases, with 15 bases between. The CDR3 loop spans 16 amino acids. CDR3: CASSLEKGGNHNEQFF. CDR3 nucleotides: TGCGCCAGCAGCTTGGAAAAGGGAGGAAATCACAATGAGCAGTTCTTC.

This clonotype was counted a few times. This chain uses TRBV5-1 with TRBJ2-1, with a possible D match to TRBD2 (5 bases). Germline V gene lookup returns CDR1 SGHRS and CDR2 YFSETQ. Trimming took off 0 bases at V and 9 bases at J, with 16 bases between the two ends. There are 15 residues in the CDR3. The CDR3 loop is CASSLAGPGSGEQFF. The CDR3 region has the DNA TGCGCCAGCAGCTTGGCCGGCCCTGGGAGCGGTGAGCAGTTCTTC.

V and J are TRBV11-1 and TRBJ2-3, with TRBD2 identical over 14 bases. Trimming at V came to 1 base and at J to 1 base, leaving 4 bases not matched to a gene. The CDR3 totals 18 residues. Germline V lookup: CDR1 SGHAT, CDR2 FQDESV (reference sequence). The CDR3 protein is CASSLGGTSGRGTDTQYF. The CDR3 bases are TGTGCCAGCAGCTTAGGGGGGACTAGCGGGAGAGGCACAGATACGCAGTATTTT.

This clonotype was observed a handful of times. This chain connects TRBV11-3 to TRBJ2-2; a possible D gene is TRBD2 (6 bases). The CDR3 sequence is 15 residues long. Germline V gene lookup returns CDR1 SGHNT and CDR2 YENEEA. V lost 5 bases and J 3 bases, leaving 13 bases between the germline ends. The CDR3 here is CASSLGGLDTGELFF. In DNA form, the CDR3 reads TGTGCCAGCAGCCTGGGGGGTTTAGACACCGGGGAGCTGTTTTTT. Together with reference TRBV11-3 and TRBJ2-2, the CDR3 gives the full variable domain: EAGVVQSPRYKIIEKKQPVAFWCNPISGHNTLYWYLQNLGQGPELLIRYENEEAVDDSQLPKDRFSAERLKGVDSTLKIQPAELGDSAVYLCASSLGGLDTGELFFGEGSRLTVL.

This clonotype has at least ten counts. The chain links TRBV12-3 or TRBV12-4 to TRBJ2-1, with a possible D match to TRBD2 (6 bases). The CDR3 sequence is 15 residues long. The ends were cut back, 7 bases at V and 7 bases at J, with 20 bases in the middle. CDR3 DNA: TGTGCCAGCACCACCAGAGGAGGGGATCGTAATGAGCAGTTCTTC. Translated, it gives CASTTRGGDRNEQFF.

This clonotype was seen many times. For the CDR3, the DNA is TGCGCCAGCAGCTTGACCAGCAATCAGCCCCAGCATTTT. Translation gives CASSLTSNQPQHF. The rearrangement uses TRBV5-1 and TRBJ1-5; no definite D call. V was cut by 1 base and J by 1 base, with 3 bases left in between. The CDR3 contains 13 residues. Germline assignment: CDR1 SGHRS and CDR2 YFSETQ.

This chain links TRBV6-2 or TRBV6-3 with TRBJ2-7, with D maybe TRBD1 (5 bases). V was clipped by 7 bases and J by 3 bases, with 13 bases between them. Germline values: CDR1 MNHEY, CDR2 SVGEGT. There are 13 residues in the CDR3. The CDR3 sequence is CASNAGFLYEQYF. In nucleotides, the CDR3 is TGTGCCAGCAACGCAGGGTTCCTCTACGAGCAGTACTTC.

In this sample, this clonotype turned up a few times. The DNA for the CDR3 is TGCAGTGCGGACAGGGTAGATAACACTGAAGCTTTCTTT. Translating it yields CSADRVDNTEAFF. The J gene is TRBJ1-1, the V gene TRBV20-1; 8 bases agree with TRBD1. The J segment lost 2 bases and the V segment lost 6 bases, leaving 5 bases of the junction unmatched. This CDR3 is 13 amino acids long. The germline CDR1 and CDR2 sequences are DFQATT and SNEGSKA (reference sequence).

This chain uses TRBV12-3 or TRBV12-4 with TRBJ2-1; D is perhaps TRBD1 (6 bases). This CDR3 has 14 residues. V lost 3 bases to trimming and J lost 11 bases, with 17 bases between them. The CDR3 DNA reads TGTGCCAGCAGTTTCTCTCTACAGGGTAACAAGCAGTTCTTC. Translated: CASSFSLQGNKQFF.

The rearrangement links TRBV6-2 or TRBV6-3 to TRBJ2-1; 10 bases are shared with TRBD1. V lost 7 bases, J lost 5 bases, and 11 bases stayed unmatched. Germline V gene data show CDR1 as MNHEY and CDR2 as SVGEGT. The CDR3 runs 16 residues. DNA for the CDR3: TGTGCCAGCACCCTTTATCCGGGACAGGGGCACAATGAGCAGTTCTTC. Its protein is CASTLYPGQGHNEQFF.

The chain carries TRBV6-2 or TRBV6-3 and TRBJ1-2; possible D gene TRBD1, 6 bases. The V and J ends lost 2 bases and 7 bases respectively, with 8 bases between them. This CDR3 comprises 12 residues. From germline, CDR1 is MNHEY and CDR2 SVGEGT. The CDR3 coding sequence is TGTGCCAGCAGTTACGGGGGCTTTGGCTACACCTTC. This sequence encodes CASSYGGFGYTF.

There are a few counts of this clonotype. The V and J genes are TRBV12-3 or TRBV12-4 and TRBJ2-7, with D possibly being TRBD1 or TRBD2 (5 bases each). The CDR3 spans 13 residues. The V gene lost 10 bases and the J gene lost 0 bases, with 13 bases spanning the gap. CDR3 coding DNA: TGTGCCACCCGGGACGGGTACTCCTACGAGCAGTACTTC. Translated: CATRDGYSYEQYF.

The chain employs TRBV9 and TRBJ2-2, with no clear D. The CDR3 contains 12 residues. Germline V gene data show CDR1 as SGDLS and CDR2 as YYNGEE. V was pared by 6 bases and J by 4 bases, with 7 bases between. CDR3 sequence (DNA): TGTGCCAGCAATCCCGGCACCGGGGAGCTGTTTTTT. Translated: CASNPGTGELFF.